A single sample is the source of the 25 T cell receptor beta chains below, sequenced in a study of chemoradiotherapy in HPV16-positive cancers. Libraries were prepared by immunoSEQ multiplex PCR; TCRdb keeps only in-frame clonotypes and omits some of them. The profile shows 25,000 to 30,000 clones, roughly nine tenths of them singletons. This specimen was blood, taken from a patient who underwent chemoradiotherapy. The receptors stem from a human donor with HPV-associated anogenital cancer.

The gene calls are TRBV18 and TRBJ1-2; tentative D call: TRBD1 (6 bases). V lost 2 bases and J lost 0, with 13 bases in between. Per the germline V gene, CDR1 is KGHSH and CDR2 is LQKENI. This CDR3 spans 16 amino acids. In DNA form, the CDR3 reads TGTGCCAGCTCACCATTCACAGGGTTTGCTAACTATGGCTACACCTTC. Its translation: CASSPFTGFANYGYTF.

V usage is TRBV11-2 and J usage is TRBJ2-5; tentatively, D is TRBD1 (5 bases). The J call could be wrong; TRBJ2-7 is a better fit for the DNA end. Germline loops: CDR1 SGHAT, CDR2 FQNNGV. The CDR3 spans 13 residues. CDR3: CASSLGGVYEQYF. The CDR3 region has the DNA TGTGCCAGCAGCTTAGGGGGCGTCTACGAGCAGTACTTC.

The chain uses TRBV2 and TRBJ1-4; D is unresolved. Trimming pared 2 bases from V and 2 bases from J, leaving 9 bases between. Germline lookup yields CDR1 SNHLY and CDR2 FYNNEI. The CDR3 runs to 15 residues. The chain's CDR3 is CASSETRTTNEKLFF. Written as DNA, the CDR3 is TGTGCCAGCAGTGAAACACGGACGACTAATGAAAAACTGTTTTTT.

The chain uses TRBV5-4 and TRBJ1-4; D call uncertain. Germline V gene lookup returns CDR1 SGHNT and CDR2 YYREEE (reference sequence). The germline V and J ends were trimmed by 3 bases and 3 bases, with 6 bases remaining between them. This CDR3 has 13 residues. The CDR3 spells CASSWAANEKLFF. DNA of the CDR3: TGTGCCAGCAGCTGGGCGGCTAATGAAAAACTGTTTTTT.

The rearrangement uses TRBV6-1 and TRBJ2-1, with D maybe TRBD1 (6 bases). The CDR3 runs to 15 residues. Trimming pared 7 bases from V and 3 bases from J, leaving 16 bases between. CDR1 and CDR2 from the germline V gene are MNHNS and SASEGT. The CDR3 region is CASNPEQGGYNEQFF. In nucleotides, the CDR3 is TGTGCCAGCAACCCGGAACAGGGTGGCTACAATGAGCAGTTCTTC.

The CDR3 DNA follows: TGTGCCACCAGCAGAGATCAAGGGGGCTTTCAGCCCCAGCATTTT. The encoded protein is CATSRDQGGFQPQHF. The chain joins TRBV15 to TRBJ1-5; 7 bases map to TRBD1. J gave up 6 bases and V 0 bases, and 5 bases lay outside the gene matches. CDR3 length equals 15 residues. Germline CDR1 reads LNHNV; CDR2 reads YYDKDF (reference sequence).

This chain joins TRBV28 and TRBJ2-7; either TRBD1 or TRBD2 may supply D (5 bases each). Between the trimmed V and J ends, which lost 7 bases and 2 bases, there was a span of 15 bases. CDR1 is MDHEN, CDR2 SYDVKM, per germline. The length of the CDR3 is 14 residues. In nucleotides, the CDR3 is TGTGCCAGCACTCCAACCGGGACCGCCTACGAGCAGTACTTC. Its translation: CASTPTGTAYEQYF.

The CDR3 region has the DNA TGTGCCAGCAGCCCTGTCCGGTCGGAAGAGACCCAGTACTTC. The encoded protein is CASSPVRSEETQYF. This chain links TRBV5-4 with TRBJ2-5; no firm D call. The V end lost 4 bases, the J end lost 3 bases, and 13 bases lay between the germline ends. Germline V gene lookup returns CDR1 SGHNT and CDR2 YYREEE (reference sequence). The CDR3 spans 14 residues.

The chain is built from TRBV7-2 and TRBJ2-1; D gene ambiguous. CDR1 and CDR2 from the germline V gene are SGHTA and FQGNSA. Trimming removed 7 bases from V and 8 bases from J, with 18 bases in between. This CDR3 is 14 amino acids long. The CDR3 loop is CASKLIGPMDEQFF. CDR3 DNA: TGTGCCAGCAAACTTATAGGGCCAATGGATGAGCAGTTCTTC.

This chain uses TRBV30 with TRBJ2-1, with 8 bases fitting TRBD1. Trimming removed 5 bases from V and 1 base from J; junction bases left unmatched: 1. Germline assignment: CDR1 GTSNPN and CDR2 SVGIG (reference sequence). The CDR3 has 13 residues. CDR3 loop: CAWDRGSYNEQFF. For the CDR3, the DNA is TGTGCCTGGGACAGGGGATCCTACAATGAGCAGTTCTTC.

The chain is built from TRBV7-8 and TRBJ2-7; 10 bases line up with TRBD1. The trim removed 6 bases at V and 4 bases at J, leaving 15 bases unmatched. The CDR3 runs to 17 residues. Germline loops: CDR1 SGHVS, CDR2 FQNEAQ. As DNA, the CDR3 is TGTGCCAGCAGTCTAGCTCGCCTCGGGACAGGGGTGTACGAGCAGTACTTC. Residues: CASSLARLGTGVYEQYF. The full variable domain, with the rest looked up from reference TRBV7-8 and TRBJ2-7, is GAGVSQSPRYKVAKRGQDVALRCDPISGHVSLFWYQQALGQGPEFLTYFQNEAQLDKSGLPSDRFFAERPEGSVSTLKIQRTQQEDSAVYLCASSLARLGTGVYEQYFGPGTRLTVT.

The CDR3 DNA is TGTGCCAGCAGCTTGGGCAGGGGTAGTGATGAGCAGTTCTTC. This sequence encodes CASSLGRGSDEQFF. This rearrangement joins TRBV7-9 to TRBJ2-1; TRBD1 might be the D (6 bases). CDR1 is SEHNR, CDR2 FQNEAQ, per germline (reference sequence). The CDR3 is 14 residues long. The germline V and J ends were trimmed by 3 bases and 8 bases, with 14 bases remaining between them.

There are a few counts of this clone. V gene TRBV5-1 combines with J gene TRBJ2-4, with a weak D call TRBD1 (6 bases). Trimming left V 4 bases short and J 6 bases short, with 20 bases between. The CDR3 loop spans 16 amino acids. Looked up from germline, CDR1 is SGHRS and CDR2 is YFSETQ. The CDR3 is CASSTRAGALGNIQYF. For the CDR3, the DNA is TGCGCCAGCAGCACCAGAGCAGGGGCTCTCGGAAACATTCAGTACTTC.

CDR3: CASSTDRGQETQYF. The CDR3 DNA sequence: TGTGCCAGCAGCACGGACAGGGGGCAAGAGACCCAGTACTTC. The V and J genes are TRBV7-8 and TRBJ2-5, with 10 bases lining up with TRBD1. The V and J ends lost 5 bases and 2 bases, in that order; junction bases with no gene match: 2. The CDR3 covers 14 residues. The germline V gene encodes CDR1 SGHVS and CDR2 FQNEAQ.

The chain joins TRBV27 to TRBJ2-7; D is unresolved. This CDR3 region has 11 residues. Trimming took off 8 bases at V and 5 bases at J, with 10 bases between the two ends. Germline CDR1 is MNHEY and CDR2 is SMNVEV (reference sequence). CDR3 nucleotide sequence: TGTGCCAGCGGGCCGTGGAACGAGCAGTACTTC. Its protein is CASGPWNEQYF.

The J gene is TRBJ2-2, the V gene TRBV5-8; 7 bases fit TRBD1. The trim removed 5 bases at V and 3 bases at J, leaving 4 bases unmatched. The V gene's germline CDR1 is SGHTS and CDR2 YDEGEE. The CDR3 is made up of 14 amino acids. As DNA, the CDR3 is TGTGCCAGCAGGTCGACAGGGCACACCGGGGAGCTGTTTTTT. It is translated as CASRSTGHTGELFF.

The CDR3, as DNA: TGCGCCAGCAGCCCGGGACTTCGCGCGAACACCGGGGAGCTGTTTTTT. Residues: CASSPGLRANTGELFF. The chain couples TRBV4-1 to TRBJ2-2; maybe TRBD2 (6 bases). This CDR3 comprises 16 residues. CDR1 is MGHRA, CDR2 YSYEKL, per germline. The V gene lost 4 bases and the J gene lost 0 bases, with 12 bases spanning the gap.

This chain links TRBV2 with TRBJ2-7, with 10 bases aligning to TRBD2. The CDR3 extends over 17 amino acids. Trimming cost V 2 bases and J 1 base; bases outside gene matches: 8. Per germline, CDR1 SNHLY and CDR2 FYNNEI. CDR3 nucleotide sequence: TGTGCCAGCAGTGAACAGGCTAGCGGGAGAGGTTCCTACGAGCAGTACTTC. This sequence encodes CASSEQASGRGSYEQYF.

The chain employs TRBV6-6 and TRBJ2-5; 10 bases match TRBD2. The CDR3 runs to 15 residues. Germline V lookup: CDR1 MNHNY, CDR2 SVGAGI (reference sequence). The trim removed 5 bases at V and 2 bases at J, leaving 5 bases unmatched. CDR3 nucleotides: TGTGCCAGCAGTCGACGGACTAGCGGACAAGAGACCCAGTACTTC. This gives the protein CASSRRTSGQETQYF.

This chain links TRBV7-9 with TRBJ1-2, with no clear D. The V gene's germline CDR1 is SEHNR and CDR2 FQNEAQ (reference sequence). V shed 1 base and J shed 0 bases, with 15 bases lying between them. The CDR3 contains 17 residues. CDR3 nucleotide sequence: TGTGCCAGCAGCTTAGTCGACGGTTACCTAGCTAACTATGGCTACACCTTC. Encoded protein: CASSLVDGYLANYGYTF.

This chain joins TRBV5-1 and TRBJ2-7; D is unclear. The V and J ends lost 4 bases and 3 bases respectively, with 8 bases between them. The CDR3 contains 12 residues. Looked up from germline, CDR1 is SGHRS and CDR2 is YFSETQ. CDR3 coding DNA: TGCGCCAGCAGCGCGAACATCTACGAGCAGTACTTC. Translated: CASSANIYEQYF.

The rearrangement links TRBV11-1 to TRBJ2-5, with 10 bases identical to TRBD1. This CDR3 region has 16 residues. Germline V lookup: CDR1 SGHAT, CDR2 FQDESV (reference sequence). V lost 6 bases, J lost 5 bases, and 12 bases stayed unmatched. This CDR3 reads CASRMSTGGMMETQYF. CDR3 sequence (DNA): TGTGCCAGCAGGATGTCGACAGGGGGCATGATGGAGACCCAGTACTTC.

The chain is built from TRBV29-1 and TRBJ2-5; D unresolved. With 6 bases removed from V and 5 bases from J, the gap between germline ends came to 13 bases. This CDR3 has 12 residues. The V gene's germline CDR1 is SQVTM and CDR2 ANQGSEA. The CDR3 bases are TGCAGCGTGGACCCTGAAGGGGAGACCCAGTACTTC. Translated: CSVDPEGETQYF.

The CDR3 reads CASSIPGQGLVEAFF. The CDR3 DNA follows: TGTGCCAGTAGTATCCCCGGACAGGGACTTGTGGAAGCTTTCTTT. J is TRBJ1-1 and V is TRBV19; 8 positions match TRBD1. CDR1 is LNHDA, CDR2 SQIVND, per germline (reference sequence). V was pared by 3 bases and J by 8 bases, with 11 bases of the junction left unmatched. The CDR3 runs 15 residues. The complete variable domain, with remaining parts taken from reference TRBV19 and TRBJ1-1, reads DGGITQSPKYLFRKEGQNVTLSCEQNLNHDAMYWYRQDPGQGLRLIYYSQIVNDFQKGDIAEGYSVSREKKESFPLTVTSAQKNPTAFYLCASSIPGQGLVEAFFGQGTRLTVV.

J is TRBJ2-7 and V is TRBV5-4; D gene ambiguous. CDR1 is SGHNT, CDR2 YYREEE, per germline (reference sequence). The V and J ends lost 3 bases and 2 bases respectively, with 9 bases between them. CDR3 length: 13 amino acids. The CDR3 protein is CASSSGRPYEQYF. CDR3 in DNA: TGTGCCAGCAGCTCTGGCAGACCCTACGAGCAGTACTTC.